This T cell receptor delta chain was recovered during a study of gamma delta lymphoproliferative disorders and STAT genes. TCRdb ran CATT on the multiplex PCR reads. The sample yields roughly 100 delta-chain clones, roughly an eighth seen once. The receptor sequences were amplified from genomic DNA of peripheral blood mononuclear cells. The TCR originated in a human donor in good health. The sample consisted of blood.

CDR3 in amino acids: CALGEPPPSLGESKLIF. The CDR3 region has the DNA TGTGCTCTTGGGGAACCCCCTCCTAGTCTGGGGGAGTCGAAACTCATCTTT. This chain uses TRDV1 with TRDJ1; the match to TRDD3 covers 8 bases. Germline lookup yields CDR1 TSWWSYY and CDR2 QGS. With 1 base clipped from V and 8 bases from J, the junction kept 15 bases outside the gene matches. The CDR3 is made up of 17 amino acids.